A single sample gave rise to the 27 T cell receptor beta chains below, sequenced in a study of cytomegalovirus exposure and HLA in healthy donors. Using immunoSEQ multiplex PCR, the repertoire was profiled, and TCRdb retains in-frame clones only, with some absent. The table records some 50,000 clones, about 93% of them present only once. The sample comprised PBMCs. These receptors all come from a young woman in good health and CMV-seropositive.

This clone was recorded only once. The gene calls are TRBV7-9 and TRBJ2-5, with no clear D. Germline CDR1 reads SEHNR; CDR2 reads FQNEAQ (reference sequence). This CDR3 region has 14 residues. V was shortened by 0 bases and J by 2 bases, with 7 bases between the two germline ends. Here the CDR3 reads CASSLALLQETQYF. Written as DNA, the CDR3 is TGTGCCAGCAGCTTAGCGTTACTTCAAGAGACCCAGTACTTC.

This chain links TRBV6-5 with TRBJ2-1, with 8 bases lining up with TRBD1. The CDR3 extends over 13 amino acids. V lost 7 bases and J lost 3; bases outside the gene matches: 2. Germline V lookup: CDR1 MNHEY, CDR2 SVGAGI. CDR3 nucleotide sequence: TGTGCCAGCAAGGGACAGGACTACAATGAGCAGTTCTTC. This codes for CASKGQDYNEQFF.

J is TRBJ2-3 and V is TRBV27, with 8 bases fitting TRBD2. Trimming cost V 1 base and J 6 bases; bases outside gene matches: 6. The CDR3 length is 15 residues. Germline CDR1 is MNHEY and CDR2 is SMNVEV (reference sequence). CDR3 amino acids: CASSLWRGAMDTQYF. The CDR3 bases are TGTGCCAGCAGTTTATGGCGGGGGGCCATGGATACGCAGTATTTT.

This sequence joins TRBV18 and TRBJ1-4; TRBD1 matches at 10 bases. This CDR3 has 15 amino acids. Germline CDR1 is KGHSH and CDR2 is LQKENI. Trimming cost V 6 bases and J 13 bases; bases outside gene matches: 14. The CDR3 protein is CASSHSGTGDARLFF. In nucleotides, the CDR3 is TGTGCCAGCTCTCATTCCGGGACAGGGGATGCTAGACTGTTTTTT.

The V gene is TRBV11-3, the J gene TRBJ2-1, with D unclear. The CDR3 is 15 residues long. Germline V gene lookup returns CDR1 SGHNT and CDR2 YENEEA. V was shortened by 0 bases and J by 0 bases, with 6 bases between the two germline ends. The CDR3 DNA reads TGTGCCAGCAGCTTAGATTCGAGCTCCTACAATGAGCAGTTCTTC. Residues: CASSLDSSSYNEQFF.

The CDR3 DNA reads TGTGCCAGCAGCGGGAGGGGGGGGTACAACTATGGCTACACCTTC. Translation gives CASSGRGGYNYGYTF. This chain joins TRBV9 and TRBJ1-2, with a possible D match to TRBD1 (6 bases). The CDR3 covers 15 residues. Trimming cost V 3 bases and J 2 bases, with 14 bases left between them. Germline-derived CDR1 and CDR2 are SGDLS and YYNGEE. The full variable domain, in which reference TRBV9 and TRBJ1-2 provide the parts outside the CDR3, is DSGVTQTPKHLITATGQRVTLRCSPRSGDLSVYWYQQSLDQGLQFLIQYYNGEERAKGNILERFSAQQFPDLHSELNLSSLELGDSALYFCASSGRGGYNYGYTFGSGTRLTVV.

The chain joins TRBV4-2 to TRBJ2-3; 14 bases align to TRBD2. Germline CDR1 reads LGHNA; CDR2 reads YNFKEQ. The CDR3 contains 16 residues. The V segment lost 4 bases and the J segment 6 bases; nucleotides outside the gene matches: 6. DNA for the CDR3: TGTGCCAGCAGCCCGGGACTAGCGGGAGTAGGTGATACGCAGTATTTT. Amino acids: CASSPGLAGVGDTQYF.

The chain links TRBV28 to TRBJ1-1, with no clear D. The CDR3 length is 13 residues. Trimming cost V 7 bases and J 1 base, with 10 bases left between them. Germline assignment: CDR1 MDHEN and CDR2 SYDVKM. CDR3 protein: CASTMGGNTEAFF. DNA of the CDR3: TGTGCCAGCACCATGGGAGGGAACACTGAAGCTTTCTTT.

This clone has just one count. V is TRBV9 and J is TRBJ2-1; D unresolved. The CDR3 consists of 17 residues. CDR1 SGDLS and CDR2 YYNGEE come from the germline V gene. The ends were cut back, 3 bases at V and 0 bases at J, with 16 bases in the middle. The CDR3, as DNA: TGTGCCAGCAGCGCCCTAAAGAGCCTAAGCTCCTACAATGAGCAGTTCTTC. The encoded protein is CASSALKSLSSYNEQFF.

This chain links TRBV6-5 with TRBJ2-7, with a tentative D call TRBD1 (6 bases). Trimming removed 7 bases at V and 1 base at J, with 17 bases between. Germline CDR1 reads MNHEY; CDR2 reads SVGAGI. The CDR3 contains 15 residues. The CDR3 nucleotides are TGTGCCAGCACCCTACAGACAGGTACATCCTACGAGCAGTACTTC. It is translated as CASTLQTGTSYEQYF.

This chain uses TRBV6-6 with TRBJ1-2, with D possibly being TRBD1 (5 bases). This CDR3 comprises 16 residues. V lost 2 bases to trimming and J lost 4 bases, with 17 bases between them. The germline gives CDR1 MNHNY, CDR2 SVGAGI (reference sequence). The CDR3 protein is CASSYPRGEGSYGYTF. The CDR3 nucleotides are TGTGCCAGCAGTTACCCAAGAGGGGAGGGTAGCTATGGCTACACCTTC.

This chain uses TRBV6-5 with TRBJ2-7; 7 bases align to TRBD2. The V gene's germline CDR1 is MNHEY and CDR2 SVGAGI. The V and J ends lost 5 bases and 0 bases, in that order; junction bases with no gene match: 7. The CDR3 is 15 residues long. CDR3 in amino acids: CASSPSGGASYEQYF. In nucleotides, the CDR3 is TGTGCCAGCAGTCCGTCGGGGGGTGCCTCCTACGAGCAGTACTTC.

The chain uses TRBV28 and TRBJ1-1, with D maybe TRBD1 (6 bases). V gave up 6 bases and J gave up 3 bases, with 23 bases separating them. This CDR3 contains 17 residues. CDR1 MDHEN and CDR2 SYDVKM come from the germline V gene. CDR3 protein: CASSHRDWWGGDTEAFF. CDR3 nucleotides: TGTGCCAGCAGCCACAGGGACTGGTGGGGGGGGGACACTGAAGCTTTCTTT. The complete variable domain, with remaining parts taken from reference TRBV28 and TRBJ1-1, reads DVKVTQSSRYLVKRTGEKVFLECVQDMDHENMFWYRQDPGLGLRLIYFSYDVKMKEKGDIPEGYSVSREKKERFSLILESASTNQTSMYLCASSHRDWWGGDTEAFFGQGTRLTVV.

In its sample, this clone was seen once. The rearrangement uses TRBV10-3 and TRBJ2-6, with D perhaps matching TRBD2 (6 bases). The length of the CDR3 is 17 residues. Germline V gene data show CDR1 as ENHRY and CDR2 as SYGVKD. Trimming took off 3 bases at V and 1 base at J, with 13 bases between the two ends. The CDR3 sequence is CAISEEGGASGANVLTF. CDR3 coding DNA: TGTGCCATCAGTGAAGAGGGAGGAGCATCTGGGGCCAACGTCCTGACTTTC.

The chain employs TRBV19 and TRBJ2-7; TRBD2 matches at 14 bases. CDR1 and CDR2 from the germline V gene are LNHDA and SQIVND (reference sequence). The V segment lost 0 bases and the J segment 4 bases; nucleotides outside the gene matches: 8. This CDR3 has 18 residues. The CDR3 loop is CASSIDSGTSGRRYEQYF. DNA of the CDR3: TGTGCCAGTAGTATAGATTCCGGGACTAGCGGGAGAAGGTACGAGCAGTACTTC.

The chain combines TRBV9 with TRBJ1-2; D gene uncertain. Germline CDR1 SGDLS, CDR2 YYNGEE. CDR3 length equals 15 residues. V lost 3 bases and J lost 0, with 12 bases in between. CDR3 coding DNA: TGTGCCAGCAGCGGAGAGCAGGCTGCTAACTATGGCTACACCTTC. Translation: CASSGEQAANYGYTF.

This rearrangement joins TRBV5-4 to TRBJ2-7; 8 positions match TRBD2. Germline CDR1 and CDR2: SGHNT and YYREEE (reference sequence). The CDR3 has 13 amino acids. The V segment lost 7 bases and the J segment 7 bases; nucleotides outside the gene matches: 10. CDR3 sequence (DNA): TGTGCCAGCTTTCAAAGCGGGAGTGGAGAGCAGTACTTC. Protein sequence: CASFQSGSGEQYF.

This chain connects TRBV7-6 to TRBJ2-2; 7 bases agree with TRBD1. Losses at the gene ends were 2 bases for V and 0 bases for J; bases not matched to a gene: 6. This CDR3 contains 17 residues. Germline V CDR1 and CDR2: SGHVS, FNYEAQ. In DNA form, the CDR3 reads TGTGCCAGCAGCTTAATCGCCGGGACAGCGAACACCGGGGAGCTGTTTTTT. It yields the protein CASSLIAGTANTGELFF.

The V gene is TRBV29-1, the J gene TRBJ2-2; the match to TRBD1 covers 9 bases. The CDR3 covers 15 residues. Losses at the gene ends were 6 bases for V and 5 bases for J; bases not matched to a gene: 10. Germline CDR1 SQVTM, CDR2 ANQGSEA. CDR3 DNA: TGCAGCGTCCAGCCCGGGACAGGGCGAACCGGGGAGCTGTTTTTT. Protein: CSVQPGTGRTGELFF.

The J gene is TRBJ1-1, the V gene TRBV6-5; D uncertain. Germline V gene sequence: CDR1 MNHEY, CDR2 SVGAGI. Trimming pared 8 bases from V and 4 bases from J, leaving 14 bases between. The CDR3 is made up of 13 amino acids. The CDR3 DNA reads TGTGCCAGCTTCCTTGGGAGGAGCACTGAAGCTTTCTTT. As protein: CASFLGRSTEAFF.

In this sample, this clone turned up a few times. The rearrangement uses TRBV10-3 and TRBJ2-1, with D unresolved. The length of the CDR3 is 11 residues. Germline V gives CDR1 ENHRY, CDR2 SYGVKD. Deletions cut 7 bases from V and 8 bases from J, with 9 bases between. The CDR3 bases are TGTGCCATCAAGAATACGGATGAGCAGTTCTTC. Residues: CAIKNTDEQFF.

The chain employs TRBV30 and TRBJ1-4; no firm D call. V was pared by 0 bases and J by 0 bases, with 11 bases between. This CDR3 contains 16 residues. The V gene's germline CDR1 is GTSNPN and CDR2 SVGIG (reference sequence). This chain's CDR3 is CAWSVMGSATNEKLFF. The CDR3 DNA is TGTGCCTGGAGTGTAATGGGGAGCGCAACTAATGAAAAACTGTTTTTT.

This clone has more than one count but fewer than ten. This chain links TRBV19 with TRBJ2-6; 8 bases fit TRBD1. V was pared by 7 bases and J by 8 bases, with 10 bases of the junction left unmatched. CDR1 and CDR2 from the germline V gene are LNHDA and SQIVND (reference sequence). The CDR3 extends over 15 amino acids. The CDR3 nucleotides read TGTGCCAGTACGGTCGACGACAGGGGCTCCAACGTCCTGACTTTC. This sequence encodes CASTVDDRGSNVLTF.

This chain links TRBV27 with TRBJ1-1; a weak D match, TRBD1 (5 bases). V was clipped by 8 bases and J by 4 bases, with 8 bases between them. Germline lookup yields CDR1 MNHEY and CDR2 SMNVEV (reference sequence). The CDR3 is made up of 11 amino acids. This CDR3 reads CASRRGTEAFF. CDR3 nucleotide sequence: TGTGCCAGCCGAAGGGGCACTGAAGCTTTCTTT.

This chain joins TRBV2 and TRBJ1-1; D gene uncertain. The CDR3 extends over 14 amino acids. Germline values: CDR1 SNHLY, CDR2 FYNNEI. Trimming removed 5 bases from V and 3 bases from J, with 13 bases in between. CDR3 nucleotides: TGTGCCAGCAGTCCTCGGGTGGAGTACACTGAAGCTTTCTTT. This translates into CASSPRVEYTEAFF. The full variable domain, completed using reference TRBV2 and TRBJ1-1, is EPEVTQTPSHQVTQMGQEVILRCVPISNHLYFYWYRQILGQKVEFLVSFYNNEISEKSEIFDDQFSVERPDGSNFTLKIRSTKLEDSAMYFCASSPRVEYTEAFFGQGTRLTVV.

V is TRBV10-1 and J is TRBJ1-2; D might be TRBD1 (6 bases). CDR3 length: 13 residues. Deletions cut 4 bases from V and 6 bases from J, with 12 bases between. CDR1 and CDR2 (germline): WNHNN, SYGVQD (reference sequence). CDR3 in DNA: TGCGCCAGCAGTGTCCACAGGGCAGATGGCTACACCTTC. Translation gives CASSVHRADGYTF.

A single count supports this clone. The chain recombines TRBV5-4 with TRBJ1-2; 7 positions agree with TRBD1. Per the germline V gene, CDR1 is SGHNT and CDR2 is YYREEE (reference sequence). With V trimmed by 2 bases and J by 4 bases, 8 bases remained unmatched. This CDR3 has 15 residues. The CDR3 loop is CASSFERRQGYGYTF. CDR3 nucleotides: TGTGCCAGCAGCTTTGAGCGTCGACAGGGCTATGGCTACACCTTC.